The 7 T cell receptor beta chains below all came from one sample that was sequenced in a study of blood T cell repertoires in COVID-19 (dated by TCRdb to 2020 to 2022). The library was prepared using the immunoSEQ multiplex PCR assay. TCRdb provides this immuneACCESS table in a form limited to in-frame rearrangements. Some clones are lacking; in checked studies, under half of them reflect an unresolved V gene, and why the rest are absent is not known. Within this sample are hundreds of thousands of clones, with 75% to 90% of them counted one time only. In total, the top ten clones hold roughly 13% of the sample. Sequenced input: peripheral blood. The receptors stem from a woman in her 70s with COVID-19, enrolled during active disease.

The chain has TRBV7-9 and TRBJ2-5, with D uncertain. CDR1 is SEHNR, CDR2 FQNEAQ, per germline (reference sequence). V was clipped by 5 bases and J by 3 bases, with 7 bases between them. The CDR3 consists of 12 residues. CDR3 bases: TGTGCCAGCAGCGGGCAGGAAGAGACCCAGTACTTC. It codes for CASSGQEETQYF.

The gene calls are TRBV5-1 and TRBJ2-5; D remains ambiguous. V lost 1 base, J lost 3 bases, and 7 bases lay in between. CDR1 and CDR2 from the germline V gene are SGHRS and YFSETQ. The CDR3 has 13 residues. This CDR3 reads CASSLQVEETQYF. The CDR3 nucleotides read TGCGCCAGCAGCTTGCAGGTGGAAGAGACCCAGTACTTC.

The chain joins TRBV5-1 to TRBJ2-5, with D unresolved. The CDR3 consists of 16 residues. V lost 0 bases, J lost 0 bases, and 12 bases lay in between. Germline loops: CDR1 SGHRS, CDR2 YFSETQ. In DNA, the CDR3 is TGCGCCAGCAGCTTGGAGAGGAGAATGAACCAAGAGACCCAGTACTTC. This sequence encodes CASSLERRMNQETQYF.

This chain connects TRBV6-5 to TRBJ1-1; 7 nucleotides align to TRBD1. J lost 10 bases, V lost 4 bases, and 18 bases had no gene match. There are 16 residues in the CDR3. The V gene's germline CDR1 is MNHEY and CDR2 SVGAGI. In DNA form, the CDR3 reads TGTGCCAGCAGTTCCCTTCCGGGACAGAGGGTCGCGGGAGCTTTCTTT. Amino acids: CASSSLPGQRVAGAFF.

This rearrangement joins TRBV5-1 to TRBJ2-2; 7 bases agree with TRBD1. CDR1 and CDR2 from the germline V gene are SGHRS and YFSETQ. The V segment lost 4 bases and the J segment 5 bases; nucleotides outside the gene matches: 5. The CDR3 is 14 residues long. The CDR3 nucleotides read TGCGCCAGCAGCATCGGGACAGTAACCGGGGAGCTGTTTTTT. Amino acids: CASSIGTVTGELFF.

The rearrangement joins TRBV4-1 to TRBJ2-1; tentatively, D is TRBD1 (5 bases). From germline, CDR1 is MGHRA and CDR2 YSYEKL. V was trimmed by 0 bases and J by 10 bases, leaving 13 bases between them. There are 14 residues in the CDR3. CDR3 protein: CASSQEPQGREQFF. DNA for the CDR3: TGCGCCAGCAGCCAAGAACCCCAGGGCAGGGAGCAGTTCTTC.

This chain links TRBV6-6 with TRBJ2-7, with unresolved D. CDR3 length: 15 amino acids. Germline lookup yields CDR1 MNHNY and CDR2 SVGAGI (reference sequence). Trimming left V 5 bases short and J 0 bases short, with 14 bases between. CDR3 coding DNA: TGTGCCAGCAGTCACCCCGCTCGGAGCTCCTACGAGCAGTACTTC. Residues: CASSHPARSSYEQYF.